These T cell receptor beta chains were read from a single sample in a study of T-cell memory formation after mild COVID-19. TCRdb redid the calling of the 5' RACE reads with MiXCR, one entry per CDR3 protein. The sample holds about 55,000 distinct CDR3 sequences, 25% to 30% seen once. Sequencing was carried out using PBMCs or a T cell subset sorted from them (not recorded which). Source of these receptors: a young man who had mild COVID-19 (a few samples of this study predate the infection). Cell type and time point are not known. Each CDR3 is given with its conserved first and last residue. A D gene is named only where the DNA matches it firmly. Clone size is given for some rows only: seen once, a few or many times, or a class if the clone is expanded.

clone size,J gene,D gene,V gene,CDR3 DNA,CDR3 protein
few,TRBJ2-5,TRBD1,TRBV4-1,TGCGCCAGCAGCCAAAGTACAGGGGGCATGGAGACCCAGTACTTC,CASSQSTGGMETQYF
NA,TRBJ2-2,NA,TRBV20-1,TGCAGTGCTAGATCCCTCGGAATTGAGGGGCCCGGGGAGCTGTTTTTT,CSARSLGIEGPGELFF
NA,TRBJ2-7,NA,TRBV4-1,TGCGCCAGCAGCCAAGGGAGTAACAGTTACGAGCAGTACTTC,CASSQGSNSYEQYF
few,TRBJ2-7,NA,TRBV5-1,TGCGCCAGCAGCTTGGTTGGAGTCTACGAGCAGTACTTC,CASSLVGVYEQYF
NA,TRBJ1-6,NA,TRBV5-5,TGTGCCAGCAGCTTAGACATGGTCTCACCCCTCCACTTT,CASSLDMVSPLHF
few,TRBJ1-1,TRBD1,TRBV29-1,TGCAGCGTGGATCCGGGACAGGGAATTCTCATGAACACTGAAGCTTTCTTT,CSVDPGQGILMNTEAFF
few,TRBJ1-5,NA,TRBV6-6,TGTGCCAGCAGCCAACAGAACAATCAGCCCCAGCATTTT,CASSQQNNQPQHF
NA,TRBJ2-3,TRBD2,TRBV4-1,TGCGCCAGCAGCCAAGTACTTAGACTAGCGGCCCCAGATACGCAGTATTTT,CASSQVLRLAAPDTQYF
NA,TRBJ2-5,TRBD2,TRBV2,TGTGCCAGCATACCGGGGTCAAGCGGGGGCCTAGAGACCCAGTACTTC,CASIPGSSGGLETQYF
NA,TRBJ1-5,TRBD1,TRBV4-2,TGTGCCAGCAGCCAAGTGGGACAGGTCGGTGATCAGCCCCAGCATTTT,CASSQVGQVGDQPQHF
few,TRBJ1-1,TRBD1,TRBV4-1,TGCGCCAGCAGCCAGAGGGACAGTGATAACACTGAAGCTTTCTTT,CASSQRDSDNTEAFF
NA,TRBJ1-1,NA,TRBV12-3/TRBV12-4,TGTGCCAGCACTCGGGGGGTTGAAGCTTTCTTT,CASTRGVEAFF
NA,TRBJ2-7,NA,TRBV6-1,TGTGCCAGCAGCCCTAGGGGGAGCTCCTACGAGCAGTACTTC,CASSPRGSSYEQYF
NA,TRBJ2-7,NA,TRBV9,TGTGCCAGCAGCGACGGGGGCAACAAGGAGGGCGAGCAGTACTTC,CASSDGGNKEGEQYF
NA,TRBJ1-1,NA,TRBV29-1,TGCAGCGTAGGACAGATGAACACTGAAGCTTTCTTT,CSVGQMNTEAFF
NA,TRBJ1-2,TRBD1,TRBV9,TGTGCCAGCAGCGCCGGACAGGAACACAACTATGGCTACACCTTC,CASSAGQEHNYGYTF
NA,TRBJ2-5,NA,TRBV5-1,TGCGCCAGCAGCTTAAGACAGAGCGAAGAGACCCAGTACTTC,CASSLRQSEETQYF
NA,TRBJ2-3,NA,TRBV7-9,TGTGCCAGCAGTGGAGTCCTCACAGATACGCAGTATTTT,CASSGVLTDTQYF
few,TRBJ1-1,NA,TRBV29-1,TGCAGCGTTCGTTGGGGAGGGACTGAAGCTTTCTTT,CSVRWGGTEAFF
NA,TRBJ2-5,NA,TRBV9,TGTGCCAGCAGCTCCCCAGGCGGGGCAGAGACCCAGTACTTC,CASSSPGGAETQYF
few,TRBJ2-1,NA,TRBV7-9,TGTGCCAGCAGAACTGCTCAGGGTGGGCAGAATGAGCAGTTCTTC,CASRTAQGGQNEQFF
NA,TRBJ2-1,NA,TRBV27,TGTGCCAGCAGCACTTCACCCAATGAGCAGTTCTTC,CASSTSPNEQFF
few,TRBJ2-4,NA,TRBV2,TGTGCCAGCAGTGTTACAGGGATTCTAGCCAAAAACATTCAGTACTTC,CASSVTGILAKNIQYF
few,TRBJ2-7,TRBD1,TRBV12-5,TGTGCTAGTGGTGCCCCGACAGGGGGGAACGAGCAGTACTTC,CASGAPTGGNEQYF
few,TRBJ2-2,TRBD2,TRBV29-1,TGCAGCGTTGACCTAGCGGGGGCCTTCGGGGAGCTGTTTTTT,CSVDLAGAFGELFF
NA,TRBJ2-2,NA,TRBV4-3,TGCGCCAGCAGCCAAGACCCGGGACTCACCACCGGGGAGCTGTTTTTT,CASSQDPGLTTGELFF
NA,TRBJ1-1,NA,TRBV5-1,TGCGCCAGCAGCTTTCAGGCGAACACTGAAGCTTTCTTT,CASSFQANTEAFF
NA,TRBJ2-5,NA,TRBV4-1,TGCGCCAGCAGCCTTCTTCCAGGTCCCCAAGAGACCCAGTACTTC,CASSLLPGPQETQYF
few,TRBJ2-1,TRBD1,TRBV9,TGTGCCAGCAGCGCCGGACAGGGGAGTGAGCAGTTCTTC,CASSAGQGSEQFF
few,TRBJ2-3,NA,TRBV6-4,TGTGCCAGCAGCCCTCGAGGGGGAGTAGCAGATACGCAGTATTTT,CASSPRGGVADTQYF
few,TRBJ2-3,NA,TRBV6-5,TGTGCCAGCAGTTATCTCGGGGAAGATACGCAGTATTTT,CASSYLGEDTQYF
NA,TRBJ2-7,NA,TRBV12-3/TRBV12-4,TGTGCCAGCAGTTTAATCGGGAACGAGCAGTACTTC,CASSLIGNEQYF
NA,TRBJ2-1,TRBD1,TRBV12-3/TRBV12-4,TGTGCCAGCAGGGACAGGGCTAATGAGCAGTTCTTC,CASRDRANEQFF
few,TRBJ2-3,NA,TRBV28,TGTGCCAGCAGTTTAGGGGACCCTGATACGCAGTATTTT,CASSLGDPDTQYF
few,TRBJ2-3,TRBD2,TRBV4-2,TGTGCCAGCAGCCAAGTCGGCGCGGGGGGCCGGGACACAGATACGCAGTATTTT,CASSQVGAGGRDTDTQYF
few,TRBJ2-7,TRBD2,TRBV6-2/TRBV6-3,TGTGCCGGCGCGCCCGGGGGGGCCTACGAGCAGTACTTC,CAGAPGGAYEQYF
NA,TRBJ1-5,NA,TRBV24-1,TGTGCCACCAGTGATTCAGGACGGAGGGCTATCGATCAGCCCCAGCATTTT,CATSDSGRRAIDQPQHF
medium-sized,TRBJ2-5,NA,TRBV6-6,TGTGCCAGCAGTTACCTCCGGACTGTACAAGAGACCCAGTACTTC,CASSYLRTVQETQYF
NA,TRBJ1-1,NA,TRBV5-1,TGCGCCAGCAGCTTTGGAGCCAACGGGGACACTGAAGCTTTCTTT,CASSFGANGDTEAFF
once,TRBJ1-2,NA,TRBV10-1,TGCGCCAGCTCTCCTACCCCGCCGGTGACAGCTCATGGCTACACCTTC,CASSPTPPVTAHGYTF
NA,TRBJ1-1,TRBD1,TRBV12-3/TRBV12-4,TGTGCCAGCAGGCCGACAGGGTTCAGGCTCGTGGCTTTCTTT,CASRPTGFRLVAFF
NA,TRBJ2-1,NA,TRBV7-9,TGTGCCAGCAGCCACCGAGGTTGGGGGAACAATGAGCAGTTCTTC,CASSHRGWGNNEQFF
NA,TRBJ1-2,TRBD1,TRBV4-1,TGCGCCAGCAGCACCGGACAGGGGGCAGGACGGACCTATGGCTACACCTTC,CASSTGQGAGRTYGYTF
NA,TRBJ2-3,TRBD2,TRBV7-3,TGTGCCAGCAGCTCAAGCGGGGTCATGGATACGCAGTATTTT,CASSSSGVMDTQYF
NA,TRBJ2-2,NA,TRBV6-2/TRBV6-3,TGTGCCACTGGAGGAGATACGGATTTGAACACCGGGGAGCTGTTTTTT,CATGGDTDLNTGELFF
NA,TRBJ2-1,TRBD1,TRBV20-1,TGCAGTGCTGACGACCAGGGACAGGGACTTGAGTTCTTC,CSADDQGQGLEFF
many,TRBJ2-4,NA,TRBV4-1,TGCGCCAGCAGCCATGTCGAGACAGGAAAAAACATTCAGTACTTC,CASSHVETGKNIQYF
NA,TRBJ1-1,NA,TRBV28,TGTGCCAGCAGTCCCCCGGTTGGCACTGAAGCTTTCTTT,CASSPPVGTEAFF
NA,TRBJ1-1,NA,TRBV4-1,TGCGCCAGCAGCCGAGAAGGGCTCACTGAAGCTTTCTTT,CASSREGLTEAFF
few,TRBJ2-2,NA,TRBV5-1,TGCGCCAGCAAGTCTGACCCAGCGACGAACACCGGGGAGCTGTTTTTT,CASKSDPATNTGELFF
few,TRBJ2-3,NA,TRBV25-1,TGTGCCAGCAGTGAATACCGGGAAGGAGATACGCAGTATTTT,CASSEYREGDTQYF
NA,TRBJ2-3,TRBD2,TRBV10-3,TGTGCCATCAGTGAGTCTGGTAGGACTAGCGGGGGATTAGATACGCAGTATTTT,CAISESGRTSGGLDTQYF
few,TRBJ2-7,TRBD1,TRBV7-9,TGTGCCAGCAGCTTCTGGACAGGGTCCGAGCAGTACTTC,CASSFWTGSEQYF
NA,TRBJ1-5,NA,TRBV7-6,TGTGCCAGCAGCCCACAGCCGAAGAATCAGCCCCAGCATTTT,CASSPQPKNQPQHF